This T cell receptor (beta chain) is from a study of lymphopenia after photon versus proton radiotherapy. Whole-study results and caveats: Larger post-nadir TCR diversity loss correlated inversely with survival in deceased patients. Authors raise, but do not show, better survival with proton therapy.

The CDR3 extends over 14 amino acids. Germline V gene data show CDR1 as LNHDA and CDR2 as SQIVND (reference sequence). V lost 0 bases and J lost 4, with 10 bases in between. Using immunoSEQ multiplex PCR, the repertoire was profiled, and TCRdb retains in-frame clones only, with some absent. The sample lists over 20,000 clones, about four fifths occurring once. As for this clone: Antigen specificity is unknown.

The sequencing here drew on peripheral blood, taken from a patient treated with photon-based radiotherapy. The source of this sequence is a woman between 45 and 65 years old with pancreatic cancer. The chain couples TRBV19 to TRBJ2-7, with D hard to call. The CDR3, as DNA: TGTGCCAGTAGTATAGACCGTAAAGGGTACGAGCAGTACTTC. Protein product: CASSIDRKGYEQYF.